This T cell receptor beta chain was recovered during a study of blood T cells in healthy people across ages. The study, taken as a whole, reports: Unsorted PBMCs prevented conclusive naive versus antigen-experienced comparison. Naive CD4+ cell counts and diversity both ran higher in long-lived than in aged donors.

It was with a sample-barcoded 5' primer and a J-beta primer mix that a second PCR of about 6 to 12 cycles was run. Each cDNA molecule received a tag from a template-switch adaptor that had 12 random nucleotides. TCRdb passed the 5' RACE reads through MiXCR, listing each CDR3 protein once. The table records over 1,500,000 distinct CDR3 sequences, roughly 52% of them present only once. Points on this clonotype: The antigen is undetermined.

CDR1 is SGDLS, CDR2 YYNGEE, per germline. Trimming took 3 bases from V and 0 from J; bases not matched to a gene: 5. This CDR3 has 18 residues. This chain joins TRBV9 and TRBJ2-1; 14 bases are shared with TRBD2. The TCR sequence derives from a woman aged 35 to 49 in good health. Sequenced: blood. The CDR3 is CASSGLAGGISSYNEQFF. The DNA of the CDR3 is TGTGCCAGCAGCGGACTAGCGGGGGGGATAAGCTCCTACAATGAGCAGTTCTTC.